The 8 T cell receptor beta chains presented below share a single source sample, sequenced in a study of T cell repertoires in cytomegalovirus infection. TCRdb independently ran MiXCR on the reads; one entry per CDR3 protein. The table includes a few hundred thousand distinct CDR3 sequences, 15% to 20% detected once. Source material: PBMCs. The receptors were gathered from a human donor in good health (CMV status not recorded). Some clones in this sample may be carry-over from other donors' samples.

This clonotype was observed many times. This rearrangement joins TRBV7-8 to TRBJ1-6, with D uncertain. From germline, CDR1 is SGHVS and CDR2 FQNEAQ. The CDR3 is 13 amino acids. V dropped 4 bases and J dropped 7 bases, with 8 bases sitting between them. DNA for the CDR3: TGTGCCAGCAGCTCAAACATAAATTCACCCCTCCACTTT. Residues: CASSSNINSPLHF.

This clonotype was seen repeatedly, ten times or more. This rearrangement joins TRBV12-3 or TRBV12-4 to TRBJ1-6; D is possibly TRBD1 (6 bases). This CDR3 spans 13 amino acids. The V end was cut by 2 bases, the J end by 10 bases, with 9 bases between. The CDR3 sequence: CASSLLQGSPLHF. The CDR3 DNA is TGTGCCAGCAGTTTATTACAGGGATCACCCCTCCACTTT.

The sample holds many counts of this clonotype. The chain joins TRBV7-2 to TRBJ1-6, with 8 bases aligning to TRBD1. The CDR3 is made up of 15 amino acids. Per germline, CDR1 SGHTA and CDR2 FQGNSA. V dropped 5 bases and J dropped 7; count of bases not matched to a gene: 7. The CDR3 protein is CASSAQGAVNSPLHF. The CDR3 DNA is TGTGCCAGCAGCGCCCAGGGGGCGGTGAATTCACCCCTCCACTTT.

This clonotype was seen a few times. This rearrangement joins TRBV5-1 to TRBJ1-1; the D gene is possibly TRBD1 (5 bases). The V and J ends lost 4 bases and 1 base respectively, with 11 bases between them. Germline CDR1 and CDR2: SGHRS and YFSETQ. The CDR3 runs to 14 residues. The CDR3 region is CASSLEGRNTEAFF. CDR3 coding DNA: TGCGCCAGCAGCCTGGAGGGGAGGAACACTGAAGCTTTCTTT. The full variable domain, in which reference TRBV5-1 and TRBJ1-1 provide the parts outside the CDR3, is KAGVTQTPRYLIKTRGQQVTLSCSPISGHRSVSWYQQTPGQGLQFLFEYFSETQRNKGNFPGRFSGRQFSNSRSEMNVSTLELGDSALYLCASSLEGRNTEAFFGQGTRLTVV.

The sample holds many counts of this clonotype. The genes are TRBV6-2 or TRBV6-3 and TRBJ2-4; D ambiguous. V lost 2 bases and J lost 0, with 8 bases in between. The germline CDR1 and CDR2 sequences are MNHEY and SVGEGT. The CDR3 contains 15 residues. CDR3 sequence: CASSYDGLAKNIQYF. CDR3 DNA sequence: TGTGCCAGCAGTTACGACGGATTAGCCAAAAACATTCAGTACTTC.

The J gene is TRBJ1-6, the V gene TRBV7-9; D gene uncertain. Germline CDR1 SEHNR, CDR2 FQNEAQ (reference sequence). CDR3 size: 14 residues. V shed 0 bases and J shed 7 bases, with 7 bases lying between them. In DNA, the CDR3 is TGTGCCAGCAGCTTAGCGGGCCCGAATTCACCCCTCCACTTT. Encoded protein: CASSLAGPNSPLHF.

This clonotype has more than one count but fewer than ten. J is TRBJ2-5 and V is TRBV6-2 or TRBV6-3; possible D gene TRBD2, 5 bases. V dropped 5 bases and J dropped 6 bases, with 13 bases sitting between them. The CDR3 length is 13 residues. Germline loops: CDR1 MNHEY, CDR2 SVGEGT. The CDR3, as DNA: TGTGCCAGCAGTCCTCGGGGTTTGAAGACCCAGTACTTC. Translation gives CASSPRGLKTQYF.

The sample holds a few counts of this clonotype. V is TRBV28 and J is TRBJ1-5; D is possibly TRBD1 (5 bases). CDR3 size: 17 residues. V dropped 2 bases and J dropped 2 bases, with 16 bases sitting between them. Per the germline V gene, CDR1 is MDHEN and CDR2 is SYDVKM. The CDR3, as DNA: TGTGCCAGCAGTTTAAAGGAAAGGGGTTTGCGCAATCAGCCCCAGCATTTT. Translation gives CASSLKERGLRNQPQHF.